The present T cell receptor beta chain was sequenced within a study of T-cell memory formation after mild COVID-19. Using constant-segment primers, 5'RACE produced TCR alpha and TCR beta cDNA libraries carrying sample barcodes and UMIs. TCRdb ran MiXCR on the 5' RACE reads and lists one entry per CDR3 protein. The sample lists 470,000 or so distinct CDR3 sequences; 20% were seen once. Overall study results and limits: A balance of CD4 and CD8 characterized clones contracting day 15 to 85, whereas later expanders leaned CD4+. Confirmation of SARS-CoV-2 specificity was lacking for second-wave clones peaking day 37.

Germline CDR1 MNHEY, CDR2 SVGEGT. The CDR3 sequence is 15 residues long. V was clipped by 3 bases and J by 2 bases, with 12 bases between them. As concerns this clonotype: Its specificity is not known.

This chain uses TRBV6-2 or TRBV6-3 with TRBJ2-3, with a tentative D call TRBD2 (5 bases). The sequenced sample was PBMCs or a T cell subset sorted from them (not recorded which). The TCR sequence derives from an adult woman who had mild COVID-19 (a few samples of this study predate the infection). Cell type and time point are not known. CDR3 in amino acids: CASSYEDSITDTQYF. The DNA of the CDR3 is TGTGCCAGCAGTTATGAGGACTCGATCACAGATACGCAGTATTTT.